These T cell receptor beta chains were read from a single sample in a study of T-cell reconstitution after alpha-beta-depleted transplantation in children. TCRdb fed the PCR reads into MiXCR, producing one record per CDR3 protein. The sample yields hundreds of thousands of distinct CDR3 sequences, roughly 17% seen once. Here the sequenced sample was PBMCs, mostly from graft donor cells, taken 360 days after TCRalphabeta/CD19-depleted stem cell transplant. The source is a boy under three years old who had a stem cell transplant for Wiskott-Aldrich syndrome, so the T cells may come from the graft donor. The conserved cysteine and the conserved F or W are not part of the CDR3 here. A D gene is named only where the DNA matches it firmly. Expanded clones are given a class, and other clones once, few, many or no size at all.

D | J | V | size | CDR3
NA | TRBJ2-2 | TRBV4-1 | few | ASSPPQGLNTGELF
NA | TRBJ2-1 | TRBV12-3/TRBV12-4 | many | ASSPEGGKGYNEQF
TRBD2 | TRBJ2-3 | TRBV19 | NA | ASSPQTSGSLDTQY
NA | TRBJ2-7 | TRBV11-2 | few | ASSSRHGYEQY
NA | TRBJ2-5 | TRBV5-6 | few | ASSLNGLAQETQY
NA | TRBJ2-7 | TRBV4-3 | NA | ASSPSQGYSYEQY
NA | TRBJ2-1 | TRBV20-1 | NA | SARDHGIYNEQF
NA | TRBJ1-2 | TRBV5-6 | few | ASSLRAGYT
NA | TRBJ2-3 | TRBV30 | many | AWTPGAPTQY
NA | TRBJ2-7 | TRBV20-1 | few | SASGITTYEQY
NA | TRBJ2-6 | TRBV2 | NA | TCSSFDRSSGANVLT
NA | TRBJ2-4 | TRBV20-1 | few | SAQGGGKNIQY
NA | TRBJ2-7 | TRBV25-1 | NA | ASSNRLTYEQY
TRBD1 | TRBJ2-5 | TRBV2 | once | ASTPDRARETQY
NA | TRBJ2-7 | TRBV19 | few | ASSVTGYYEQY
NA | TRBJ1-5 | TRBV12-3/TRBV12-4 | few | ASRPGGGPQH
NA | TRBJ2-7 | TRBV7-2 | NA | ASSVGRPYEQY
NA | TRBJ1-4 | TRBV2 | NA | ASSWTATFEKLF
TRBD2 | TRBJ2-3 | TRBV5-4 | many | ASSWGLAGGTDTQY
NA | TRBJ2-2 | TRBV7-9 | few | ASTPGFVTGELF
NA | TRBJ1-1 | TRBV12-3/TRBV12-4 | NA | ASSPTGLMNTEAF
NA | TRBJ1-4 | TRBV15 | few | ATSRDSGGQPTNEKLF
TRBD1 | TRBJ2-1 | TRBV5-1 | NA | ASSLITGGPYNEQF
NA | TRBJ1-2 | TRBV12-3/TRBV12-4 | many | ASSLAAGAGGYT
NA | TRBJ2-7 | TRBV30 | few | AWSVRDISYEQY
TRBD1 | TRBJ2-3 | TRBV5-1 | NA | ASSLRGQGEDTQY
NA | TRBJ2-1 | TRBV6-2/TRBV6-3 | NA | ASSSRAPYNEQF
TRBD2 | TRBJ2-7 | TRBV4-1 | few | ASSQGGSGGANKYEQY
NA | TRBJ2-1 | TRBV20-1 | NA | SSSKVHEQF
TRBD1 | TRBJ2-7 | TRBV5-1 | NA | ASSLAIPTGSYEQY
TRBD1 | TRBJ2-3 | TRBV12-3/TRBV12-4 | NA | ASSPKGAGTDTQY
TRBD2 | TRBJ2-2 | TRBV27 | NA | ASRGLSGRAPGELF
TRBD2 | TRBJ2-7 | TRBV11-3 | few | ASSLLSQGLAGVSEQY
NA | TRBJ2-2 | TRBV12-3/TRBV12-4 | NA | ASSPGGSGTGELF
NA | TRBJ2-3 | TRBV20-1 | few | SARVATDTQY
TRBD2 | TRBJ2-1 | TRBV20-1 | NA | CARDPSGSPNYNEQF
NA | TRBJ2-2 | TRBV6-6 | few | ASRPRKGGRPTGELF
TRBD2 | TRBJ2-1 | TRBV5-1 | NA | ASSLARGGSAAQF
NA | TRBJ2-1 | TRBV5-6 | NA | ASSSQPNEQF
NA | TRBJ2-4 | TRBV7-2 | many | ASSLGIAKNIQY
NA | TRBJ2-6 | TRBV27 | many | ASSFSSGANVLT
NA | TRBJ2-2 | TRBV10-3 | NA | AISGLWNANTGELF
NA | TRBJ2-1 | TRBV18 | few | ASSPPTLEQF
NA | TRBJ1-3 | TRBV7-8 | NA | ASSLAVFPGNTIY
TRBD1 | TRBJ2-3 | TRBV5-1 | NA | ASSLGTGQLSDTQY
TRBD2 | TRBJ2-1 | TRBV28 | NA | ASSPIAGGLNEQF
NA | TRBJ2-5 | TRBV29-1 | NA | SVVRGRLETQY
NA | TRBJ1-1 | TRBV7-9 | few | ASRPTGKNTEAF
TRBD1 | TRBJ1-1 | TRBV5-1 | NA | ASSTFPGGLSTEAF
TRBD1 | TRBJ2-3 | TRBV24-1 | few | ATSAAPGQGTINTQY
NA | TRBJ2-5 | TRBV18 | few | ASSTVGGKTQY